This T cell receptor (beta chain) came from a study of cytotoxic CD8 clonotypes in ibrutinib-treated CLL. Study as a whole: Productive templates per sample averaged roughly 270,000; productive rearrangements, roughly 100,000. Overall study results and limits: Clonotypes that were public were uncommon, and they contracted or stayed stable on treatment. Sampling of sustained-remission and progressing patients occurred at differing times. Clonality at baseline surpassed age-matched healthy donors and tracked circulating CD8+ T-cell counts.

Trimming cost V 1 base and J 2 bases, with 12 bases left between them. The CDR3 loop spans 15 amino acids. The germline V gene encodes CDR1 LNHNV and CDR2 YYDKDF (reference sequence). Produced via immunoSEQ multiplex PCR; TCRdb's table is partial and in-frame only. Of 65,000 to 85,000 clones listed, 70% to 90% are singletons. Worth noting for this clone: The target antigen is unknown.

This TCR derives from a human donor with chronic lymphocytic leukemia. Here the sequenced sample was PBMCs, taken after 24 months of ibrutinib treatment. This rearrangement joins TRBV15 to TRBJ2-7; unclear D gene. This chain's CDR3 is CATSRGGVPTYEQYF. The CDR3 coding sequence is TGTGCCACCAGCAGAGGTGGCGTCCCGACCTACGAGCAGTACTTC.